The clone carrying this T cell receptor (beta chain) was detected many times. The CDR3 runs 15 residues. V lost 9 bases, J lost 4 bases, and 21 bases lay in between. From germline, CDR1 is LGHDT and CDR2 YNNKEL (reference sequence). This sample stems from a study of T cells in Graves' hyperthyroidism and ophthalmopathy. Study overall: Peripheral blood samples were taken at initial diagnosis, prior to any treatment.

RNA transcripts were the template for amplifying TCR beta CDR3 regions. The HTBI set primed first-round TCR CDR3 RT-PCR. TCRdb analysed the multiplex PCR reads with MiXCR anew, one entry per CDR3 protein. The sample lists 600,000 to 850,000 distinct CDR3 sequences, around 20% occurring once. Source material: blood. The clonotype was recovered from a woman in her fifties or sixties with Graves' hyperthyroidism that later progressed to Graves' ophthalmopathy. This chain uses TRBV3-1 with TRBJ2-5; D possibly corresponds to TRBD2 (6 bases). CDR3 sequence: CASRLEGQGGETQYF. The CDR3 region has the DNA TGTGCCAGTCGACTCGAGGGCCAGGGAGGAGAGACCCAGTACTTC.